This TCR beta chain is from a study of cytomegalovirus exposure and HLA in healthy donors. Study observations and caveats: Rates of TCR association differed by HLA locus in a later analysis, with DRB1 highest and HLA-C lowest. In vitro testing confirmed a few CMV-associated chains as specific for CMV antigens. About 87% or about 30% of the time was how often most TCR beta V segments were productive, according to an earlier analysis. With later analysis, a missense DCLRE1C variant became linked to TCR beta V- and J-gene trimming.

Per germline, CDR1 SGHAT and CDR2 FQNNGV. This CDR3 comprises 15 residues. As to this clone: The antigen remains unidentified. One end of the junction is discordant with germline, which a read error may explain.

60 Vbeta and 13 Jbeta primers were used in PCR. TCRdb keeps only in-frame clones here, not all; method: immunoSEQ multiplex PCR. Of about 100,000 clones listed, about 80% are singletons. The chain combines TRBV11-2 with TRBJ2-6; D might be TRBD2 (6 bases). The TCR comes from a female donor in good health and CMV-seropositive. Sequences were obtained from PBMCs. The CDR3 DNA reads as TGTGCCAGCAGCTTAGGGTCCGGAGGGGCCAACGGCCTGACTTTC. Its protein is CASSLGSGGANGLTF.